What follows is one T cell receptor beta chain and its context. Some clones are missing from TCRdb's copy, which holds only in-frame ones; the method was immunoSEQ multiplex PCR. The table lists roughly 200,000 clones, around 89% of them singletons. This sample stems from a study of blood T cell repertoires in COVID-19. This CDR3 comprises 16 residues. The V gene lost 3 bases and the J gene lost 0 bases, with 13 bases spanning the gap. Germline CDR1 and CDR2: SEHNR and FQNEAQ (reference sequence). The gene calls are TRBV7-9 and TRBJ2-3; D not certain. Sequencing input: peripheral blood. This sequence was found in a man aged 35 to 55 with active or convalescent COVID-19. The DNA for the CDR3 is TGTGCCAGCAGCTTCCCCCCCGCGTCTAGCACAGATACGCAGTATTTT. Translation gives CASSFPPASSTDTQYF. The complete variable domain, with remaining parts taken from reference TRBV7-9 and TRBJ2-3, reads DTGVSQNPRHKITKRGQNVTFRCDPISEHNRLYWYRQTLGQGPEFLTYFQNEAQLEKSRLLSDRFSAERPKGSFSTLEIQRTEQGDSAMYLCASSFPPASSTDTQYFGPGTRLTVL.